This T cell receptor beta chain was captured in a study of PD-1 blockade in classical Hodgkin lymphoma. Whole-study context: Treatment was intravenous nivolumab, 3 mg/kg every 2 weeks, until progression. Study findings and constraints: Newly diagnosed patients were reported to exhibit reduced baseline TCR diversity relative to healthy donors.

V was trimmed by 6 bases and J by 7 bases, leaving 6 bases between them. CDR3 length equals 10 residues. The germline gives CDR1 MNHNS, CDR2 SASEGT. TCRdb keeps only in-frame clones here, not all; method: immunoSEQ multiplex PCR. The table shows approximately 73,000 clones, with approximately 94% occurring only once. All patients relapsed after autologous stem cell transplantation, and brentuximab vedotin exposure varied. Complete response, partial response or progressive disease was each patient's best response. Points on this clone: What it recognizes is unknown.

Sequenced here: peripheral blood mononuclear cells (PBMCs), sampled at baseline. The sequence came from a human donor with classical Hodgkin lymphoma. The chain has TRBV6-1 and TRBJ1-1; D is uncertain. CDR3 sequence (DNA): TGTGCCAGCAGGGGGAATGAAGCTTTCTTT. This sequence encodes CASRGNEAFF.